Below are 16 T cell receptor beta chains sequenced from a single sample in a study of HIV-infected patients and healthy controls. Antiretroviral therapy had run roughly three months, about 14 weeks, before follow-up blood collection. Whole blood was used without fractionation, so all unsorted peripheral T cells were included. About 500 ng RNA was reverse transcribed with alpha and beta constant-region primers. Using multiplexing indices, alpha and beta chain libraries were generated apart by chain-specific third strand synthesis. In TCRdb, the 5' RACE reads were re-called with MiXCR into one record per CDR3 protein. The repertoire holds 15,000 to 20,000 distinct CDR3 sequences, with 8.5% to 9% as singletons. The specimen was blood, collected during antiretroviral therapy. The source of these receptors is an adult with HIV infection.

The sample holds many counts of this clonotype. V usage is TRBV5-4 and J usage is TRBJ2-5; possibly TRBD1 or TRBD2 for D (5 bases each). The CDR3 consists of 13 residues. Germline lookup yields CDR1 SGHNT and CDR2 YYREEE (reference sequence). V lost 4 bases to trimming and J lost 4 bases, with 11 bases between them. The CDR3 bases are TGTGCCAGCAGCGGCCAGGGACGAGAGACCCAGTACTTC. It codes for CASSGQGRETQYF.

This clonotype was seen repeatedly, ten times or more. The chain couples TRBV5-1 to TRBJ2-3, with D possibly matching TRBD2 (5 bases). Trimming shortened V by 7 bases and J by 5 bases, and 14 bases separated the two germline ends. The CDR3 extends over 13 amino acids. Germline lookup yields CDR1 SGHRS and CDR2 YFSETQ. This CDR3 reads CASGGPQLDTQYF. The DNA of the CDR3 is TGCGCCAGCGGCGGGCCGCAGCTAGATACGCAGTATTTT.

This clonotype was recorded at least ten times. The DNA for the CDR3 is TGTGCCATCAGTGAGTCGATTTCACGGGACACCGGGGAGCTGTTTTTT. Protein: CAISESISRDTGELFF. This rearrangement joins TRBV10-3 to TRBJ2-2; unclear D gene. The CDR3 loop spans 16 amino acids. Germline lookup yields CDR1 ENHRY and CDR2 SYGVKD. V lost 0 bases and J lost 3, with 11 bases in between.

This clonotype came up many times. The rearrangement uses TRBV12-3 or TRBV12-4 and TRBJ2-6; TRBD1 aligns across 7 bases. With V trimmed by 6 bases and J by 3 bases, 2 bases remained unmatched. CDR3 length: 14 amino acids. CDR3 sequence: CASSYRGGANVLTF. The CDR3 DNA reads TGTGCCAGCAGCTACAGGGGTGGGGCCAACGTCCTGACTTTC.

This clonotype was detected ten times or more. This chain uses TRBV7-8 with TRBJ2-3; a possible D gene is TRBD2 (5 bases). V shed 6 bases and J shed 4 bases, with 11 bases lying between them. This CDR3 spans 13 amino acids. Germline-derived CDR1 and CDR2 are SGHVS and FQNEAQ. DNA for the CDR3: TGTGCCAGCAGTGGAGAAGCGGCAGATACGCAGTATTTT. Translated, it gives CASSGEAADTQYF.

The gene calls are TRBV10-3 and TRBJ2-5, with 13 bases matching TRBD2. CDR1 and CDR2 (germline): ENHRY, SYGVKD. V gave up 2 bases and J gave up 5 bases; unmatched junction bases: 2. The length of the CDR3 is 15 residues. This CDR3 is CAISETSGRGETQYF. The CDR3 DNA is TGTGCCATCAGTGAGACTAGCGGGAGGGGTGAGACCCAGTACTTC.

This clonotype has at least ten counts. The rearrangement uses TRBV3-1 and TRBJ2-1, with 8 bases identical to TRBD2. V lost 1 base, J lost 10 bases, and 9 bases stayed unmatched. The CDR3 runs 15 residues. Germline V gene sequence: CDR1 LGHDT, CDR2 YNNKEL (reference sequence). CDR3 sequence: CASSQGLAGEWEQFF. Written as DNA, the CDR3 is TGTGCCAGCAGCCAAGGGCTAGCGGGTGAGTGGGAGCAGTTCTTC.

This clonotype was observed a few times. The chain combines TRBV6-2 or TRBV6-3 with TRBJ2-5; 9 nucleotides agree with TRBD1. J was trimmed by 2 bases and V by 8 bases; bases with no gene match: 9. The germline gives CDR1 MNHEY, CDR2 SVGEGT. The CDR3 totals 15 residues. Here the CDR3 reads CASRPVGTGQETQYF. The CDR3 DNA sequence: TGTGCCAGCCGACCCGTCGGGACAGGGCAAGAGACCCAGTACTTC.

This sequence joins TRBV5-1 and TRBJ1-5, with D tentatively TRBD1 (5 bases). This CDR3 region has 15 residues. Germline V gene sequence: CDR1 SGHRS, CDR2 YFSETQ. V dropped 0 bases and J dropped 0 bases, with 7 bases sitting between them. CDR3 coding DNA: TGCGCCAGCAGCTTGGGGGGGAGTAGCAATCAGCCCCAGCATTTT. Amino acids: CASSLGGSSNQPQHF.

In this sample, this clonotype turned up many times. The rearrangement uses TRBV10-3 and TRBJ1-1; D remains ambiguous. V lost 6 bases to trimming and J lost 1 base, with 12 bases between them. Germline CDR1 and CDR2: ENHRY and SYGVKD. The CDR3 loop spans 14 amino acids. CDR3 residues: CAIRGGPTNTEAFF. The DNA of the CDR3 is TGTGCCATCAGGGGAGGACCTACGAACACTGAAGCTTTCTTT.

This clonotype was counted between two and nine times. The CDR3 coding sequence is TGTGCCAGCAGTTCCCGGGACAGCGCTAATCAGCCCCAGCATTTT. Encoded protein: CASSSRDSANQPQHF. The chain joins TRBV12-3 or TRBV12-4 to TRBJ1-5, with TRBD1 identical over 7 bases. This CDR3 contains 15 residues. V lost 4 bases to trimming and J lost 4 bases; unmatched junction nucleotides: 7.

Ten or more counts support this clonotype. The chain couples TRBV30 to TRBJ1-1, with D possibly TRBD1 on 5 matching bases. Germline V gene sequence: CDR1 GTSNPN, CDR2 SVGIG (reference sequence). The germline V and J ends were trimmed by 1 base and 0 bases, with 9 bases remaining between them. The CDR3 covers 14 residues. Written as DNA, the CDR3 is TGTGCCTGGAGTGAGGGGATTATGAACACTGAAGCTTTCTTT. Translated: CAWSEGIMNTEAFF.

At least ten counts were recorded for this clonotype. This sequence joins TRBV6-5 and TRBJ2-3, with 12 bases identical to TRBD2. Trimming at V came to 6 bases and at J to 6 bases, leaving 10 bases not matched to a gene. In germline, CDR1 is MNHEY, CDR2 SVGAGI. This CDR3 is 16 amino acids long. The CDR3 coding sequence is TGTGCCAGCAGAACACCAGATCTAGCGGGGGGGGATACGCAGTATTTT. It codes for CASRTPDLAGGDTQYF.

A few counts support this clonotype. This chain uses TRBV7-3 with TRBJ2-1; D gene uncertain. This CDR3 spans 15 amino acids. The germline V and J ends were trimmed by 5 bases and 1 base, with 12 bases remaining between them. CDR1 and CDR2 (germline): SGHTA, FQGTGA. CDR3 loop: CASSPLTGSYNEQFF. CDR3 nucleotides: TGTGCCAGCAGCCCGTTGACGGGTTCCTACAATGAGCAGTTCTTC.

This clonotype came up many times. The chain recombines TRBV30 with TRBJ1-5; 8 nucleotides match TRBD1. The CDR3 has 14 residues. J lost 5 bases, V lost 6 bases, and 9 bases had no gene match. Germline-derived CDR1 and CDR2 are GTSNPN and SVGIG (reference sequence). Written as DNA, the CDR3 is TGTGCCTGTTCCCGCCAGGGGGCCGATCAGCCCCAGCATTTT. Translating it yields CACSRQGADQPQHF.

This clonotype has ten or more counts. The CDR3 sequence is CASSPRTGTLLDTQYF. CDR3 sequence (DNA): TGTGCCAGCAGCCCCCGGACAGGGACGCTCCTGGATACGCAGTATTTT. The rearrangement joins TRBV3-1 to TRBJ2-3; 8 nucleotides align to TRBD1. The CDR3 is 16 residues long. Trimming at V came to 4 bases and at J to 6 bases, leaving 12 bases not matched to a gene. Germline V gene data show CDR1 as LGHDT and CDR2 as YNNKEL (reference sequence).